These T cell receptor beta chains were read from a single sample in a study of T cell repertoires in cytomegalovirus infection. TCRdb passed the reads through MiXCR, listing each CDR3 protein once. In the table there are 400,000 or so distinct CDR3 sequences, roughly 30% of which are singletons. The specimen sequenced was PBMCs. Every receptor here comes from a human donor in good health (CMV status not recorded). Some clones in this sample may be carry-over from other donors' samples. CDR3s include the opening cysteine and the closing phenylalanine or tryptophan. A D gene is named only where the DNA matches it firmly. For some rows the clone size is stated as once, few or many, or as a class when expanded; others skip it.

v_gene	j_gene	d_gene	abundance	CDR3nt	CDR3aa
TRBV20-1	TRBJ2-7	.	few	TGCAGTGCTACCGGACAGGAGCGGGACGAGCAGTACTTC	CSATGQERDEQYF
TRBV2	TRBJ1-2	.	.	TGTGCCAGCAGTGAAGCGGCCGGGGGCTATGGCTACACCTTC	CASSEAAGGYGYTF
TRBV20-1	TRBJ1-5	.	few	TGCAGTGCTAGAGGCATTCAGCCCCAGCATTTT	CSARGIQPQHF
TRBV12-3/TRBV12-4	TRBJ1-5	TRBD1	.	TGTGCCAGCAGTTCTCACTCGGACAGGTTTAGCAATCAGCCCCAGCATTTT	CASSSHSDRFSNQPQHF
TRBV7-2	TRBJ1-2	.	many	TGTGCCAGCAGCCCCCGTGGAGATGGCTACACCTTC	CASSPRGDGYTF
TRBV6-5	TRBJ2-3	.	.	TGTGCCAGCAGTTACTCGAGGAAGGGACTCACATATACGCAGTATTTT	CASSYSRKGLTYTQYF
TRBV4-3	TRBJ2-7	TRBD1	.	TGCGCCAGCAGCCAACTACCGGCCGGGACAGAGTCCTACGAGCAGTACTTC	CASSQLPAGTESYEQYF
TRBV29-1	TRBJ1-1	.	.	TGCAGCGTTGAAGGCCGACAGAACCCGAACACTGAAGCTTTCTTT	CSVEGRQNPNTEAFF
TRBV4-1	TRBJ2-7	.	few	TGCGCCAGCAGCCAGAAACCAACGGGGTCCTACGAGCAGTACTTC	CASSQKPTGSYEQYF
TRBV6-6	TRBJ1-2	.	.	TGTGCCAGCAGTCCCTGGGGGGGGCAGAACTATGGCTACACCTTC	CASSPWGGQNYGYTF
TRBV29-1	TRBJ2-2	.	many	TGCAGCGTTGAAGGAGGTACCGGGGAGCTGTTTTTT	CSVEGGTGELFF
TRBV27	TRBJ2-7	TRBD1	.	TGTGCCAGCAGTTTCAGTTGGACAGGGGGCTACGAGCAGTACTTC	CASSFSWTGGYEQYF
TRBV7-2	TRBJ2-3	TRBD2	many	TGTGCCAGCAGCTTACGGACTAGCGGGGGCACTAGCACAGATACGCAGTATTTT	CASSLRTSGGTSTDTQYF
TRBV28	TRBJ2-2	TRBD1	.	TGTGCCAGTACGAGACAGGGACCCGGGGAGCTGTTTTTT	CASTRQGPGELFF
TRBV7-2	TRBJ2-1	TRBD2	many	TGTGCCAGCAGCTTAAACGGGGGGGCGCAGGTTGATTGGAGGGACAATGAGCAGTTCTTC	CASSLNGGAQVDWRDNEQFF
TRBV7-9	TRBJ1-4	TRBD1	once	TGTGCCAGCAGGGGGACAGGGGGCCCTTTCAATGAAACACTGTTTTTT	CASRGTGGPFNETLFF
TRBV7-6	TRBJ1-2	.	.	TGTGCCAGCAGCTTAGACATTGGGGGCGGCTACACCTTC	CASSLDIGGGYTF
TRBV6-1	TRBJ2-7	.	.	TGTGCCAGCAGTGTCCGGGACGGCGCTGCCTACGAGCAGTACTTC	CASSVRDGAAYEQYF
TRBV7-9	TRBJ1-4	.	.	TGTGCCAGCGCTGGGGAAAATGAAAAACTGTTTTTT	CASAGENEKLFF
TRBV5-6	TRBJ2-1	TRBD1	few	TGTGCCAGCAGCGACGAACCCGGACAGGGGGCGAACGAGCAGTTCTTC	CASSDEPGQGANEQFF